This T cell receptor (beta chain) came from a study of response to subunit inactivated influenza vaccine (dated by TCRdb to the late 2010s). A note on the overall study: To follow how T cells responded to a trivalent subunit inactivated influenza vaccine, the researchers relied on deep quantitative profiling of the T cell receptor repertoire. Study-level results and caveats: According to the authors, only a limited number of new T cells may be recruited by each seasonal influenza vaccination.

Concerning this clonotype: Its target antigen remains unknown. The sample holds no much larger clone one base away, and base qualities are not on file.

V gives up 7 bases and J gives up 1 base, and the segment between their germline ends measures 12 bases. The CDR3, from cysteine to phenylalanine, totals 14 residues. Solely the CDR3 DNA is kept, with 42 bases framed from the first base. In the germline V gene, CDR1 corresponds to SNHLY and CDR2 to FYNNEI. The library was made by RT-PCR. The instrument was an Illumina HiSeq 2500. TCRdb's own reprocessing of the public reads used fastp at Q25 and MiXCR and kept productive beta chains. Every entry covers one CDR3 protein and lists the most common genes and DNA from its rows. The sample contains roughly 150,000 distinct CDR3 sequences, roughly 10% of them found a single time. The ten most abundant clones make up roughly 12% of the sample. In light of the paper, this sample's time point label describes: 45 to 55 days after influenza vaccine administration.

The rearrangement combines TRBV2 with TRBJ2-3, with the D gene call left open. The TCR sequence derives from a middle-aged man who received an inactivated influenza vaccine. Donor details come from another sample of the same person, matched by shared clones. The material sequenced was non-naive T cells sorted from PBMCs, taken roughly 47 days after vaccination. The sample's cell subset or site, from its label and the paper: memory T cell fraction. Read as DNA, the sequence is TGTGCCAGCAATCTCGGACGCCGCACAGATACGCAGTATTTT. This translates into CASNLGRRTDTQYF.